Here is one TCR beta chain with its context. The antigen it binds to is not known. No per-base quality is available; no much larger clone lies one base away. TCRbeta CDR3 regions were amplified from genomic DNA by means of the immunoSEQ Assay, a bias-controlled multiplex PCR. Per the authors' processing: The number of nucleated cells in each sample was estimated by amplification of reference gene primers within the assay. To quantify the absolute abundance of each unique TCRbeta CDR3 rearrangement, sequence reads were collapsed and filtered. For each sample, productive Simpson clonality was calculated by taking the square root of Simpson's diversity index across productive rearrangements. In its TCRdb copy, this immuneACCESS table keeps in-frame sequences only and misses some clones. Where compared with another copy, unresolved V genes explain less than half of these, and the others have no known cause. V, J and clone size reflect that table, while D and trimming were determined from the DNA. In this sample the table shows 370,000 or so clones, around 87% of which occur a single time. Of the sample, approximately 1.3% falls within the top ten clones.

This sample is part of a study of blood T cell repertoires in COVID-19 (TCRdb year 2020). About the investigation overall: Samples covering the acute and convalescent phases of COVID-19 were provided by collaborators in the United States, Italy and Spain. The prospective study material was composed of cDNA or gDNA derived from T cells, B-cell-depleted T cells, or PBMCs. Deeply sampled blood TCRbeta repertoires from subjects exposed to, actively infected with, or recovered from COVID-19 were included in the dataset. The repertoires were released in a freely available public database meant as a resource for research on the immune response to SARS-CoV-2. Samples were obtained from the ongoing ImmuneRACE study (first 160 participants) and from about 1,300 subjects provided by 6 global collaborators. The sample metadata nearly always contained a de-identified subject ID, COVID-19 status, age in years and sex. HLA class I and class II types, where available, came from metadata supplied by the sample provider rather than from assay-based typing. General study outcomes and caveats: Clinical and demographic metadata were provided uncurated, with the amount varying by source and participant.

In the prospective study, participants were 18 to 89 years old, resided in around 25 geographic areas of the United States, and were enrolled through a virtual design. To assign participants to cohorts, the prospective study relied on clinical history that participants themselves reported in a screening survey and a study questionnaire. Recovered participants in ImmuneRACE Cohort 3 were defined as having two consecutive negative NP/OP PCR tests, clearance from a healthcare professional, or resolution of symptoms. In the prospective study, whole blood, serum and a nasopharyngeal or oropharyngeal swab were collected from each participant by mobile phlebotomists. Prospective study participants could optionally give additional blood draws and questionnaires over an approximately two-month period. Before DNA extraction, prospective study blood samples were shipped either frozen or at room temperature.

Via the germline V gene, CDR1 is SNHLY and CDR2 FYNNEI. Between the V and J ends, shortened by 2 bases and 10 bases respectively, the junction contains 8 bases. The CDR3 runs 11 amino acids, cysteine and phenylalanine included. Only the CDR3 DNA stays, 33 bases, in frame from base 1. The receptor comes from a man aged 25 to 45 who had recovered from COVID-19. Recombination linked TRBV2 to TRBJ1-1; the D segment could be TRBD1, given 5 matching bases. The sample taken for sequencing was PBMCs or T cells enriched from blood (not recorded which). Here the CDR3 is given as CASSEYRGAFF. The base sequence is TGTGCCAGCAGTGAATATAGGGGAGCTTTCTTT.